The 30 T cell receptor beta chains in this list originate from one sample, sequenced in a study of T cell therapy product for transplant patients. Their cognate antigens are unknown. Assay used: immunoSEQ multiplex PCR; TCRdb lists only in-frame clones, some missing. The table records 820 or so clones, 44% of them present only once. Sample label explained: CMVpp65/IE-1-reactive T cells enriched by IFNgamma capture and expanded in vitro. Overlapping CMV pp65 and IE-1 peptide pools, each at 0.4 to 0.65 ug/ml, stimulated the PBMCs for more than 5 hours. Positive selection by IFNgamma secretion assay kept the CMV-stimulated cells that produced IFNgamma. Irradiated autologous feeders plus either IL-7/IL-15 or IL-2 supported the IFNgamma+ cells for about 20 days. Sample: a sorted cell population cultured from PBMCs. These receptors were taken from an adult in good health.

This rearrangement joins TRBV7-2 to TRBJ2-7; TRBD1 matches at 8 bases. The CDR3 loop spans 15 amino acids. The ends lost 4 bases at V and 6 bases at J; junction bases unmatched: 11. CDR1 and CDR2 (germline): SGHTA, FQGNSA. CDR3 sequence: CASSSGQGEGSEQYF. DNA of the CDR3: TGTGCCAGCAGCTCCGGACAGGGAGAAGGGTCCGAGCAGTACTTC.

This clone is termed medium-sized (0.01 to 0.1%). The chain recombines TRBV7-9 with TRBJ2-7; possible D gene TRBD2, 7 bases. There are 13 residues in the CDR3. Germline V gene data show CDR1 as SEHNR and CDR2 as FQNEAQ (reference sequence). V lost 7 bases and J 6 bases, leaving 16 bases between the germline ends. In DNA form, the CDR3 reads TGTGCCAGCACAATAGGGGGGGGCATCGAGCAGTACTTC. Its translation is CASTIGGGIEQYF.

This clone is labeled medium-sized. This rearrangement joins TRBV27 to TRBJ1-6, with 7 nucleotides matching TRBD1. This CDR3 is built from 15 residues. Germline loops: CDR1 MNHEY, CDR2 SMNVEV (reference sequence). V gave up 7 bases and J gave up 8 bases; unmatched junction bases: 11. This CDR3 reads CASNPIDRVDSPLHF. In DNA, the CDR3 is TGTGCCAGCAACCCTATCGACAGGGTTGATTCACCCCTCCACTTT.

The rearrangement joins TRBV6-6 to TRBJ2-7; no firm D call. The CDR3 is 14 amino acids. CDR1 MNHNY and CDR2 SVGAGI come from the germline V gene (reference sequence). V was trimmed by 7 bases and J by 4 bases, leaving 17 bases between them. The CDR3 DNA reads TGTGCCAGCACAGAGGTGCACGTTGGATACGAGCAGTACTTC. Amino acid sequence: CASTEVHVGYEQYF.

By frequency in the sample, this clone is hyperexpanded. This chain joins TRBV6-5 and TRBJ1-2; TRBD1 matches 8 bases. The CDR3 length is 16 residues. V was clipped by 2 bases and J by 8 bases; unmatched bases: 13. Germline V gives CDR1 MNHEY, CDR2 SVGAGI. The CDR3: CASSYVTGTGTYGYTF. The CDR3 nucleotides read TGTGCCAGCAGTTACGTAACCGGGACAGGAACCTACGGCTACACCTTC.

The V gene is TRBV9, the J gene TRBJ1-1; 9 bases match TRBD1. The CDR3 is 15 residues long. Germline V CDR1 and CDR2: SGDLS, YYNGEE. Losses at the gene ends were 3 bases for V and 3 bases for J; bases not matched to a gene: 6. In nucleotides, the CDR3 is TGTGCCAGCAGCGCGCAACAGGGGGCGCACACTGAAGCTTTCTTT. Amino acids: CASSAQQGAHTEAFF.

This clone showed up just a few times. The rearrangement links TRBV4-2 to TRBJ1-2; weak D call: TRBD1 (6 bases). This CDR3 has 16 amino acids. Trimming took off 0 bases at V and 2 bases at J, with 13 bases between the two ends. In germline, CDR1 is LGHNA, CDR2 YNFKEQ. CDR3: CASSQDLGRGNYGYTF. CDR3 sequence (DNA): TGTGCCAGCAGCCAAGATCTCGGCAGGGGCAACTATGGCTACACCTTC.

The chain couples TRBV20-1 to TRBJ2-7; D remains unclear. The CDR3 length is 11 residues. CDR1 and CDR2 from the germline V gene are DFQATT and SNEGSKA (reference sequence). V was clipped by 5 bases and J by 6 bases, with 11 bases between them. The CDR3 protein is CSAAKPSEQYF. The CDR3 DNA reads as TGCAGTGCTGCAAAACCTAGCGAGCAGTACTTC.

This clone was seen a few times. The chain combines TRBV9 with TRBJ1-4; 9 bases fit TRBD1. The CDR3 is made up of 16 amino acids. V gave up 1 base and J gave up 4 bases; unmatched junction bases: 5. CDR1 and CDR2 (germline): SGDLS, YYNGEE. DNA of the CDR3: TGTGCCAGCAGCGTATCGACAGGGGGAAATAATGAAAAACTGTTTTTT. Encoded protein: CASSVSTGGNNEKLFF.

The chain recombines TRBV11-2 with TRBJ2-1; D is unclear. The germline V and J ends were trimmed by 2 bases and 5 bases, with 7 bases remaining between them. The length of the CDR3 is 13 residues. Germline CDR1 and CDR2: SGHAT and FQNNGV. Here the CDR3 DNA reads TGTGCCAGCAGCTTAACCACTAACAATGAGCAGTTCTTC. It specifies CASSLTTNNEQFF.

J is TRBJ1-1 and V is TRBV20-1; D is unresolved. Germline CDR1 DFQATT, CDR2 SNEGSKA (reference sequence). The V end was cut by 6 bases, the J end by 4 bases, with 9 bases between. CDR3 length: 11 amino acids. CDR3 nucleotides: TGCAGTGCCTCTCGGAGCACTGAAGCTTTCTTT. This sequence encodes CSASRSTEAFF.

Relative to its sample, this clone is medium-sized. The chain links TRBV30 to TRBJ1-2, with 7 bases fitting TRBD1. Germline V gene data show CDR1 as GTSNPN and CDR2 as SVGIG (reference sequence). The CDR3 length is 13 residues. The trim removed 2 bases at V and 2 bases at J, leaving 2 bases unmatched. Written as DNA, the CDR3 is TGTGCCTGGAGTCAACAGGGGAACTATGGCTACACCTTC. It is translated as CAWSQQGNYGYTF.

This clone was recorded a few times. This rearrangement joins TRBV19 to TRBJ1-1; D is perhaps TRBD1 (6 bases). The CDR3 sequence is 15 residues long. Germline loops: CDR1 LNHDA, CDR2 SQIVND (reference sequence). With 1 base removed from V and 5 bases from J, the gap between germline ends came to 14 bases. CDR3 DNA sequence: TGTGCCAGTAGTATAGTGAGTACAGGGAGAACTGAAGCTTTCTTT. Translating gives CASSIVSTGRTEAFF.

The chain has TRBV11-2 and TRBJ2-5; TRBD2 matches 11 bases. The V segment lost 1 base and the J segment 0 bases; nucleotides outside the gene matches: 7. This CDR3 is built from 18 residues. Germline V gene sequence: CDR1 SGHAT, CDR2 FQNNGV. The CDR3 loop is CASSLVLAGAPYQETQYF. The CDR3 DNA reads as TGTGCCAGCAGCTTAGTACTAGCGGGGGCCCCGTACCAAGAGACCCAGTACTTC. The full variable domain, in which reference TRBV11-2 and TRBJ2-5 provide the parts outside the CDR3, is EAGVAQSPRYKIIEKRQSVAFWCNPISGHATLYWYQQILGQGPKLLIQFQNNGVVDDSQLPKDRFSAERLKGVDSTLKIQPAKLEDSAVYLCASSLVLAGAPYQETQYFGPGTRLLVL.

This clone is labeled medium-sized (0.01 to 0.1%). The CDR3, as DNA: TGTGCCAGCAGCCCGGAACGTACGAACACTGAAGCTTTCTTT. Translated: CASSPERTNTEAFF. This chain connects TRBV4-2 to TRBJ1-1; D is unclear. This CDR3 has 14 residues. The germline gives CDR1 LGHNA, CDR2 YNFKEQ. Trimming cost V 4 bases and J 1 base, with 10 bases left between them.

This chain links TRBV5-5 with TRBJ2-1; TRBD2 matches 13 bases. CDR1 SGHKS and CDR2 YYEKEE come from the germline V gene (reference sequence). This CDR3 region has 18 residues. Trimming cost V 2 bases and J 3 bases; bases outside gene matches: 8. CDR3 residues: CASSFGLAGDHLYNEQFF. DNA of the CDR3: TGTGCCAGCAGCTTCGGACTAGCGGGGGACCACCTCTACAATGAGCAGTTCTTC.

This chain uses TRBV4-2 with TRBJ2-1, with D possibly TRBD1 on 6 matching bases. V was pared by 0 bases and J by 6 bases, with 18 bases between. This CDR3 comprises 17 residues. Germline V CDR1 and CDR2: LGHNA, YNFKEQ. The CDR3 DNA follows: TGTGCCAGCAGCCAAGATGGAACAGGGTCACCTTTCAATGAGCAGTTCTTC. Translating gives CASSQDGTGSPFNEQFF.

This clone was found once. The rearrangement links TRBV5-4 to TRBJ2-5; 8 bases are a match to TRBD2. Germline CDR1 reads SGHNT; CDR2 reads YYREEE (reference sequence). J lost 5 bases, V lost 1 base, and 10 bases had no gene match. The length of the CDR3 is 16 residues. The CDR3 coding sequence is TGTGCCAGCAGCTTGCGAGGGGCGGGGGGAGGCGAGACCCAGTACTTC. Its protein product is CASSLRGAGGGETQYF.

This sequence joins TRBV10-3 and TRBJ2-7, with D perhaps matching TRBD2 (6 bases). The V gene lost 4 bases and the J gene lost 4 bases, with 17 bases spanning the gap. The CDR3 runs to 15 residues. The germline CDR1 and CDR2 sequences are ENHRY and SYGVKD. The CDR3 nucleotides are TGTGCCATCAGTGGGAGGTCGGCGGGGACGTACGAGCAGTACTTC. Its translation is CAISGRSAGTYEQYF.

The chain recombines TRBV28 with TRBJ2-1; D remains unclear. Germline CDR1 and CDR2: MDHEN and SYDVKM. Trimming pared 2 bases from V and 0 bases from J, leaving 11 bases between. The CDR3 is made up of 16 amino acids. CDR3 in amino acids: CASSLRRQSSYNEQFF. The CDR3 nucleotides are TGTGCCAGCAGTTTACGAAGGCAGAGCTCCTACAATGAGCAGTTCTTC.

This clone was seen a single time. V and J are TRBV6-6 and TRBJ2-3, with a weak D call TRBD1 (6 bases). The germline V gene encodes CDR1 MNHNY and CDR2 SVGAGI (reference sequence). V shed 4 bases and J shed 1 base, with 12 bases lying between them. The length of the CDR3 is 15 residues. The DNA for the CDR3 is TGTGCCAGCAGTTCCCGGGACAAAGGCACAGATACGCAGTATTTT. It encodes CASSSRDKGTDTQYF.

The CDR3 reads CASSWGQVSEAFF. The CDR3 DNA is TGCGCCAGCAGCTGGGGACAGGTATCTGAAGCTTTCTTT. The chain links TRBV5-1 to TRBJ1-1; TRBD1 aligns across 8 bases. Germline values: CDR1 SGHRS, CDR2 YFSETQ. J gave up 6 bases and V 3 bases, and 4 bases lay outside the gene matches. The CDR3 contains 13 residues.

The chain employs TRBV21-1 and TRBJ2-7; the table assigns TRBD2, which was not confirmed against the DNA. TRBV21-1 is deemed a pseudogene. CDR3 length: 11 amino acids. CDR3 bases: TGTGCCAGCAGCACTTACTACGAGCAGTACTTC. Its translation is CASSTYYEQYF.

The chain couples TRBV2 to TRBJ1-2; 10 bases are a match to TRBD1. The length of the CDR3 is 14 residues. The junction had 7 bases not matched to a gene; V was cut back by 5 bases and J by 7 bases. The germline CDR1 and CDR2 sequences are SNHLY and FYNNEI. Here the CDR3 DNA reads TGTGCCAGCAGTTTTGGACAGGGGGTATCTGGCTACACCTTC. Amino acid sequence: CASSFGQGVSGYTF.

This chain connects TRBV10-3 to TRBJ2-5; D is unresolved. Germline V gene data show CDR1 as ENHRY and CDR2 as SYGVKD. Trimming pared 2 bases from V and 4 bases from J, leaving 8 bases between. CDR3 length: 13 amino acids. CDR3 nucleotide sequence: TGTGCCATCAGTGAGGGGGTCCCAGAGACCCAGTACTTC. Residues: CAISEGVPETQYF.

This chain joins TRBV30 and TRBJ1-5; 7 nucleotides align to TRBD1. The germline CDR1 and CDR2 sequences are GTSNPN and SVGIG (reference sequence). The CDR3 has 15 amino acids. Trimming took 2 bases from V and 3 from J; bases not matched to a gene: 7. The CDR3 protein is CAWSQTGVVNQPQHF. As DNA, the CDR3 is TGTGCCTGGAGTCAAACAGGGGTGGTCAATCAGCCCCAGCATTTT. The variable domain in full, completed from reference TRBV30 and TRBJ1-5, reads SQTIHQWPATLVQPVGSPLSLECTVEGTSNPNLYWYRQAAGRGLQLLFYSVGIGQISSEVPQNLSASRPQDRQFILSSKKLLLSDSGFYLCAWSQTGVVNQPQHFGDGTRLSIL.

The chain joins TRBV6-5 to TRBJ1-2; 10 bases are a match to TRBD1. J lost 4 bases, V lost 7 bases, and 6 bases had no gene match. This CDR3 is built from 14 residues. Germline assignment: CDR1 MNHEY and CDR2 SVGAGI. The CDR3 DNA is TGTGCCAGCACCAGGACAGGGGGTGTCTATGGCTACACCTTC. Its protein is CASTRTGGVYGYTF.

Only a few counts were recorded for this clone. The chain joins TRBV7-8 to TRBJ2-3; the D is unclear. This CDR3 spans 11 amino acids. Germline lookup yields CDR1 SGHVS and CDR2 FQNEAQ. V was clipped by 3 bases and J by 3 bases, with 1 base between them. DNA for the CDR3: TGTGCCAGCAGCTTGACAGATACGCAGTATTTT. It specifies CASSLTDTQYF.

This clone is large (0.1 to 1%). The rearrangement uses TRBV10-3 and TRBJ2-5, with D tentatively TRBD1 or TRBD2 (6 bases each). CDR3 length equals 14 residues. Looked up from germline, CDR1 is ENHRY and CDR2 is SYGVKD. V shed 0 bases and J shed 4 bases, with 9 bases lying between them. CDR3 amino acids: CAISESGGTETQYF. The CDR3 DNA sequence: TGTGCCATCAGTGAGTCAGGGGGGACAGAGACCCAGTACTTC.

This chain uses TRBV7-8 with TRBJ2-5, with no clear D. The CDR3 loop spans 15 amino acids. Per the germline V gene, CDR1 is SGHVS and CDR2 is FQNEAQ. Trimming left V 4 bases short and J 1 base short, with 13 bases between. The CDR3 reads CASSSTDTSQETQYF. CDR3 bases: TGTGCCAGCAGCTCAACAGACACCTCCCAAGAGACCCAGTACTTC.